The clone carrying this T cell receptor (beta chain) was seen many times. As yet, its antigen is unknown. The source of the sample is a study of T cells in Graves' hyperthyroidism and ophthalmopathy. Study observations and caveats: Researchers report that a 13 V-J model separated ophthalmopathy from stable hyperthyroidism. Most clonotypes expanded in thyroid above 0.001 were likewise present in blood. Ophthalmopathy was model-predicted a median roughly 6.5 months pre-onset.

Disease lasting under 3 months, a NOSPECS grade of at least 4, and a Clinical Activity Score of at least 3 were features of the ophthalmopathy patients. Amplification targeted TCR beta CDR3 regions from RNA transcripts. The HTBI primer set was used in a first-round RT-PCR of the TCR CDR3. Using its own MiXCR run on the multiplex PCR reads, TCRdb lists one record per CDR3 protein. The sample yields about 520,000 distinct CDR3 sequences, roughly 24% seen once. Trimming at V came to 7 bases and at J to 4 bases, leaving 8 bases not matched to a gene. The CDR3 covers 14 residues. Germline V gives CDR1 MNHEY, CDR2 SVGEGT.

The chain links TRBV6-2 or TRBV6-3 to TRBJ1-1; 8 nucleotides match TRBD1. The sequencing sample was made of blood. This sequence was found in a woman aged 25 to 39 with Graves' ophthalmopathy. CDR3 loop: CASTRTGPFTEAFF. The CDR3 DNA follows: TGTGCCAGCACCCGGACAGGGCCTTTCACTGAAGCTTTCTTT.